This T cell receptor (beta chain) was found in a study of T cell responses to AZD1222 COVID-19 vaccine. Across the whole study: The analysis combined second doses at about 4 or about 12 weeks. Points from the study as a whole: Only a handful of people who got AZD1222 tested seropositive at baseline. Donor demographics were predominantly white British with a female majority; clonal diversity may be underestimated. Among vaccine-associated CD4 TCRs, coverage spanned spike, with dominance at 160-218 and 743-854.

The repertoire was sequenced with immunoSEQ multiplex PCR; TCRdb's copy has only in-frame clones and lacks some. The table records more than 95,000 clones, roughly nine tenths of them present only once. For this clone: The target antigen is unknown.

This CDR3 has 15 residues. Trimming stripped 10 bases from V and 7 bases from J, with 25 bases between. Germline CDR1 is WNHNN and CDR2 is SYGVQD (reference sequence). The chain carries TRBV10-1 and TRBJ2-5; no clear D gene. This clonotype was sampled from an adult in good health. The sample consisted of peripheral blood, taken on day 0 of AZD1222 vaccination. The CDR3 bases are TGCGCCACCGACCTCGGGCCCCGAAGAATTGGGACCCAGTACTTC. This translates into CATDLGPRRIGTQYF.